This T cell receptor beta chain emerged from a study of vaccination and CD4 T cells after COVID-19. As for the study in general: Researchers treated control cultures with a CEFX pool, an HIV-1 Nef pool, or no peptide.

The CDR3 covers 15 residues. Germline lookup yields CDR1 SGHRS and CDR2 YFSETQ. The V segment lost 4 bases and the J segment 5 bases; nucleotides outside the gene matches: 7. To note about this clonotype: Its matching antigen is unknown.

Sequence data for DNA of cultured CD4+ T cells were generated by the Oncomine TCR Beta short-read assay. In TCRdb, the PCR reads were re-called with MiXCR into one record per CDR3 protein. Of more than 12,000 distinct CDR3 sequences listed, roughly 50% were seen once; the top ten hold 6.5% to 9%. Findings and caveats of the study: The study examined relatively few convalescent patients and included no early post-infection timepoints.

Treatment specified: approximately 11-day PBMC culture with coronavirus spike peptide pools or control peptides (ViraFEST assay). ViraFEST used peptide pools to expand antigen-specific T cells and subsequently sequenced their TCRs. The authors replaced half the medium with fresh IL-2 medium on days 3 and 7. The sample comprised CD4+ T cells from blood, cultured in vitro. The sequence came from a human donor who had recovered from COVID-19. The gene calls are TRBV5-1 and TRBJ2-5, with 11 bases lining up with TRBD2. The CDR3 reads CASSLGTSGTETQYF. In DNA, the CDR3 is TGCGCCAGCAGCCTAGGGACTAGCGGTACGGAGACCCAGTACTTC.